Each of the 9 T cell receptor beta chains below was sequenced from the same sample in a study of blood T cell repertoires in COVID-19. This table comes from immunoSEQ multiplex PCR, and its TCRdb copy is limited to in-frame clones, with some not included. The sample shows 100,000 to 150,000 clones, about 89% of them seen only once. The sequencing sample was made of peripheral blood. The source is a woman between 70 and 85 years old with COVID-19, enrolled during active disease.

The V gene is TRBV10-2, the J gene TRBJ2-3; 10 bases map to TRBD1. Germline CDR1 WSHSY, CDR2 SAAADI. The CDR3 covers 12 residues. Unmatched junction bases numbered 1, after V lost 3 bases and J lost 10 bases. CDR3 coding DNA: TGCGCCAGCAGTGAAGACAGGGGGCCGCAGTATTTT. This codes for CASSEDRGPQYF.

As DNA, the CDR3 is TGTGCCAGCAGTTCCCCAGGGTGGGACATTCAGTACTTC. Protein: CASSSPGWDIQYF. The chain employs TRBV28 and TRBJ2-4, with D perhaps TRBD1 (5 bases). This CDR3 region has 13 residues. Germline lookup yields CDR1 MDHEN and CDR2 SYDVKM. Trimming left V 4 bases short and J 8 bases short, with 12 bases between.

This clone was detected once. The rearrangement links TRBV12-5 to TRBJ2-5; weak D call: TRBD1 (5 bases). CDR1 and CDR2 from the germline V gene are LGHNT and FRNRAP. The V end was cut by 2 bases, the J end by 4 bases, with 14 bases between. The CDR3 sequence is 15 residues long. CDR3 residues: CASGLLRGDRETQYF. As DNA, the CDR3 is TGTGCTAGTGGTTTGCTAAGGGGTGACAGAGAGACCCAGTACTTC. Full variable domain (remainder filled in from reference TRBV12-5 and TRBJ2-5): DARVTQTPRHKVTEMGQEVTMRCQPILGHNTVFWYRQTMMQGLELLAYFRNRAPLDDSGMPKDRFSAEMPDATLATLKIQPSEPRDSAVYFCASGLLRGDRETQYFGPGTRLLVL.

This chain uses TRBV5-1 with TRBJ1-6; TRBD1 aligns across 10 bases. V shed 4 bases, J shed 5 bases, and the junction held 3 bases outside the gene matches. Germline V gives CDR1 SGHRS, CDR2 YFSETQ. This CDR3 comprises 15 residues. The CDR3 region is CASSLGQGHNSPLHF. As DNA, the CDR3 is TGCGCCAGCAGCCTGGGACAGGGGCATAATTCACCCCTCCACTTT.

The DNA of the CDR3 is TGTGCCAGCTCACCACCGGGACTAGCGGGGGGGAAAGAGACCCAGTACTTC. The encoded protein is CASSPPGLAGGKETQYF. V usage is TRBV18 and J usage is TRBJ2-5; 16 nucleotides align to TRBD2. This CDR3 has 17 amino acids. Germline values: CDR1 KGHSH, CDR2 LQKENI. With 0 bases clipped from V and 3 bases from J, the junction kept 1 base outside the gene matches. Variable domain in full (rest from reference TRBV18 and TRBJ2-5): NAGVMQNPRHLVRRRGQEARLRCSPMKGHSHVYWYRQLPEEGLKFMVYLQKENIIDESGMPKERFSAEFPKEGPSILRIQQVVRGDSAAYFCASSPPGLAGGKETQYFGPGTRLLVL.

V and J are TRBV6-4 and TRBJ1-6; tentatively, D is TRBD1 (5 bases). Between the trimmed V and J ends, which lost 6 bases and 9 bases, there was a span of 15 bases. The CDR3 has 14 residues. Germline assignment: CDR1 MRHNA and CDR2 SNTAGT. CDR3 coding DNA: TGTGCCAGCAGCGTGGGGGGGAAGGGTTCACCCCTCCACTTT. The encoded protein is CASSVGGKGSPLHF.

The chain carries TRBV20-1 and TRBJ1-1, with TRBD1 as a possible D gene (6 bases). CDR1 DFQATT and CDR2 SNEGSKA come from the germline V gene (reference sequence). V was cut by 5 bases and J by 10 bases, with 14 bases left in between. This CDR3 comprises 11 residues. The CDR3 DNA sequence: TGCAGTGCTGGGGGGGCGCTTGGAGCTTTCTTT. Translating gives CSAGGALGAFF.

The CDR3 DNA reads as TGTGCCAGCAGCGTTACCATCGGGGCGGGGCACACAGATACGCAGTATTTT. It codes for CASSVTIGAGHTDTQYF. V is TRBV9 and J is TRBJ2-3; a weak D match, TRBD2 (6 bases). Trimming pared 2 bases from V and 2 bases from J, leaving 18 bases between. The CDR3 sequence is 17 residues long. Per germline, CDR1 SGDLS and CDR2 YYNGEE.

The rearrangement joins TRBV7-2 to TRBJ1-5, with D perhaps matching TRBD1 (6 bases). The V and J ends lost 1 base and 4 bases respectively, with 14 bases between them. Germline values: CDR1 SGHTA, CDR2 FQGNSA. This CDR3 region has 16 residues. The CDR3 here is CASSLGTRGRNQPQHF. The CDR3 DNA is TGTGCCAGCAGCTTAGGGACCAGGGGTAGGAATCAGCCCCAGCATTTT.